The rows below give T cell receptor beta chains drawn from one sample of a study of T cell responses to AZD1222 COVID-19 vaccine. The table came from immunoSEQ multiplex PCR; TCRdb's copy has only in-frame clones and leaves some out. This repertoire shows about 84,000 clones, roughly 85% found once; its top ten account for roughly 12%. The material was peripheral blood, obtained 28 days after the second AZD1222 dose. The receptors originated from an adult who received the AZD1222 COVID-19 vaccine. CDR3s include the opening cysteine and the closing phenylalanine or tryptophan. D genes are given only for firm matches. Not every row has a clone size; where given, it reads once, few, many or a size class.

TRBJ1-2 . . TRBV19 CASSPGTGYTF TGTGCCAGTAGTCCGGGGACTGGCTACACCTTC
TRBJ1-2 TRBD1 . TRBV6-5 CASSYMGTGGYGYTF TGTGCCAGCAGTTACATGGGGACAGGGGGTTATGGCTACACCTTC
TRBJ2-2 . . TRBV20-1 CSAESGGELFF TGCAGTGCTGAGTCGGGTGGGGAGCTGTTTTTT
TRBJ1-6 . . TRBV12-3/TRBV12-4 CASTLGQTSPLHF TGTGCCAGCACCTTGGGGCAGACCTCACCCCTCCACTTT
TRBJ2-7 TRBD2 few TRBV3-1/TRBV3-2 CASSATSERPYEQYF TGTGCCAGCAGCGCTACTAGCGAACGTCCCTACGAGCAGTACTTC
TRBJ2-1 TRBD2 . TRBV4-3 CASSPPQGLVAGEQFF TGCGCCAGCAGCCCCCCCCAAGGACTAGTGGCAGGGGAGCAGTTCTTC
TRBJ1-4 TRBD1 . TRBV27 CASSFTQGASFRDYEKLFF TGTGCCAGCAGTTTTACTCAGGGGGCATCGTTTAGGGATTATGAAAAACTGTTTTTT
TRBJ1-1 . once TRBV6-6 CASSGDTRNTEAFF TGTGCCAGCAGCGGAGACACGAGGAACACTGAAGCTTTCTTT
TRBJ2-1 TRBD2 . TRBV6-5 CASSYMSGRVMSEQFF TGTGCCAGCAGTTACATGAGCGGGAGGGTAATGAGCGAGCAGTTCTTC
TRBJ1-1 TRBD1 . TRBV5-6 CASSYRGLNTEAFF TGTGCCAGCAGCTACAGGGGACTCAACACTGAAGCTTTCTTT
TRBJ1-1 . . TRBV7-7 CASSRAPPGAETEAFF TGTGCCAGCAGTAGAGCCCCGCCAGGGGCCGAGACTGAAGCTTTCTTT